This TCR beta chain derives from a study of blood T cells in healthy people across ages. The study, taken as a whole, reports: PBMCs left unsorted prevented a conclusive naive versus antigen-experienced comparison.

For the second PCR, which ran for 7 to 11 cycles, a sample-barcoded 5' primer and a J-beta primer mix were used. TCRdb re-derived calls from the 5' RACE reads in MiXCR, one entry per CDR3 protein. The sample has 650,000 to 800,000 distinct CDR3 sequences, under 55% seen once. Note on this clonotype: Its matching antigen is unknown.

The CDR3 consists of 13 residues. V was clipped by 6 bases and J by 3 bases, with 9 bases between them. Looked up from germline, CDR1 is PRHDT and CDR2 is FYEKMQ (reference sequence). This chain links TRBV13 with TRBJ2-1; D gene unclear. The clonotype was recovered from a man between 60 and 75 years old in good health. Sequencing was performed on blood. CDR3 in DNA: TGTGCCAGCAGGAACTCCCACTACAATGAGCAGTTCTTC. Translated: CASRNSHYNEQFF.